One sample yielded the 28 T cell receptor beta chains listed below, sequenced in a study of human T cells and chemical hapten exposure. TCRdb fed the RACE reads into MiXCR, producing one record per CDR3 protein. The sample holds nearly 80,000 distinct CDR3 sequences, approximately 10% seen once. Time point given: patch test 1, 2 weeks after DPC sensitization. The treatment: therapeutic diphenylcyclopropenone sensitization with weekly scalp DPC. The input for sequencing was whole blood, taken in connection with sensitization to the hapten diphenylcyclopropenone (DPC). Receptors originate from a woman in her forties or fifties with alopecia areata. Some clones in this sample may be carry-over from other donors' samples.

The chain recombines TRBV20-1 with TRBJ1-5; no clear D gene. Trimming cost V 0 bases and J 5 bases, with 14 bases left between them. Per germline, CDR1 DFQATT and CDR2 SNEGSKA (reference sequence). The CDR3 runs 15 residues. For the CDR3, the DNA is TGCAGTGCTAGAGATTCAGCGGTTAACTATCAGCCCCAGCATTTT. Encoded protein: CSARDSAVNYQPQHF.

This clonotype has just a few counts. The chain is built from TRBV2 and TRBJ2-3, with 9 bases that match TRBD2. Germline V gene sequence: CDR1 SNHLY, CDR2 FYNNEI. The V gene end was trimmed by 6 bases and the J gene end by 9 bases; junction bases not matched to a gene: 4. This CDR3 has 12 residues. The CDR3 protein is CASRVAGETQYF. CDR3 DNA: TGTGCCAGCAGGGTAGCGGGAGAGACGCAGTATTTT.

This clonotype was counted only a few times. The chain carries TRBV7-2 and TRBJ1-5; the D is unclear. Trimming pared 1 base from V and 6 bases from J, leaving 10 bases between. CDR3 size: 14 residues. Per germline, CDR1 SGHTA and CDR2 FQGNSA. The CDR3 sequence is CASSLERLGQPQHF. The CDR3 coding sequence is TGTGCCAGCAGCTTAGAGAGATTGGGTCAGCCCCAGCATTTT.

This clonotype was detected only a few times. The chain combines TRBV2 with TRBJ2-7; a weak D match, TRBD1 (6 bases). The germline V gene encodes CDR1 SNHLY and CDR2 FYNNEI. The V end lost 7 bases, the J end lost 5 bases, and 9 bases lay between the germline ends. This CDR3 has 11 amino acids. The CDR3 DNA reads as TGTGCCAGCAATTACAGGGACGAGCAGTACTTC. Translation gives CASNYRDEQYF.

This clonotype appeared many times. This chain uses TRBV12-3 or TRBV12-4 with TRBJ2-5, with 8 bases fitting TRBD1. V was pared by 2 bases and J by 8 bases, with 10 bases of the junction left unmatched. This CDR3 spans 15 amino acids. DNA of the CDR3: TGTGCCAGCAGTTTACCCCTCGACAGGGGTATTACCCAGTACTTC. This translates into CASSLPLDRGITQYF.

This clonotype has more than one count but fewer than ten. The genes are TRBV6-6 and TRBJ1-6; 7 bases map to TRBD1. Unmatched junction bases numbered 12, after V lost 2 bases and J lost 11 bases. CDR3 size: 16 residues. Germline V gives CDR1 MNHNY, CDR2 SVGAGI (reference sequence). Here the CDR3 reads CASSYPPTGPRTPLHF. CDR3 sequence (DNA): TGTGCCAGCAGTTACCCCCCGACAGGGCCCCGAACACCCCTCCACTTT.

The CDR3 here is CASSSTGLPTDTQYF. The CDR3 DNA follows: TGTGCCAGCAGCTCCACGGGACTCCCCACAGATACGCAGTATTTT. This rearrangement joins TRBV5-4 to TRBJ2-3, with D possibly matching TRBD2 (6 bases). This CDR3 contains 15 residues. Trimming stripped 3 bases from V and 2 bases from J, with 13 bases between. Germline lookup yields CDR1 SGHNT and CDR2 YYREEE (reference sequence).

This clonotype showed up just a few times. The chain carries TRBV29-1 and TRBJ1-2; D perhaps matches TRBD1 (5 bases). CDR1 and CDR2 from the germline V gene are SQVTM and ANQGSEA. Trimming removed 7 bases at V and 0 bases at J, with 9 bases between. This CDR3 region has 12 residues. The CDR3 DNA reads TGCAGCGCGGGGGGAGCTAACTATGGCTACACCTTC. Its protein product is CSAGGANYGYTF.

This clonotype occurred many times. The rearrangement joins TRBV21-1 to TRBJ2-7; the table's TRBD2 call for D was not verified on the DNA. TRBV21-1 is described as a pseudogene. This CDR3 is built from 17 residues. The CDR3 DNA reads TGTGCCAGCAGCAGCCTAGCGGGGCCCCCCGCTTCCTACGAGCAGTACTTC. It yields the protein CASSSLAGPPASYEQYF.

The chain recombines TRBV27 with TRBJ2-1, with D unresolved. Germline V gene data show CDR1 as MNHEY and CDR2 as SMNVEV (reference sequence). V lost 5 bases and J lost 9, with 11 bases in between. The CDR3 is 12 amino acids. DNA of the CDR3: TGTGCCAGCAGTCCTCAATACGGTGAGCAGTTCTTC. It yields the protein CASSPQYGEQFF.

The table lists this clonotype with a few counts. The chain combines TRBV7-2 with TRBJ1-1; 7 bases are a match to TRBD1. J lost 3 bases, V lost 1 base, and 8 bases had no gene match. The CDR3 is 16 residues long. Looked up from germline, CDR1 is SGHTA and CDR2 is FQGNSA. CDR3 DNA sequence: TGTGCCAGCAGCTTAGAGGTCGGTCAGGGGGACACTGAAGCTTTCTTT. Translation: CASSLEVGQGDTEAFF.

This clonotype was seen at least ten times. The chain uses TRBV11-2 and TRBJ1-4; D remains unclear. V was pared by 6 bases and J by 7 bases, with 15 bases between. The CDR3 is 14 residues long. Germline-derived CDR1 and CDR2 are SGHAT and FQNNGV. The CDR3 nucleotides are TGTGCCAGCAGGATTGGAGGAGGGATTGAAAAACTGTTTTTT. It specifies CASRIGGGIEKLFF. Filled out from reference TRBV11-2 and TRBJ1-4, the complete variable domain reads EAGVAQSPRYKIIEKRQSVAFWCNPISGHATLYWYQQILGQGPKLLIQFQNNGVVDDSQLPKDRFSAERLKGVDSTLKIQPAKLEDSAVYLCASRIGGGIEKLFFGSGTQLSVL.

The V gene is TRBV2, the J gene TRBJ2-3; possible D gene TRBD1, 6 bases. The V gene lost 5 bases and the J gene lost 2 bases, with 11 bases spanning the gap. Germline lookup yields CDR1 SNHLY and CDR2 FYNNEI. This CDR3 is built from 14 residues. CDR3 sequence: CASSRTESTDTQYF. CDR3 DNA: TGTGCCAGCAGTAGGACAGAGTCCACAGATACGCAGTATTTT.

This clonotype has just a few counts. The chain uses TRBV29-1 and TRBJ2-7; the D call may be TRBD1 or TRBD2 (5 bases each). Germline V gene lookup returns CDR1 SQVTM and CDR2 ANQGSEA. V shed 2 bases and J shed 6 bases, with 11 bases lying between them. The CDR3 has 12 amino acids. For the CDR3, the DNA is TGCAGCGTTGAACAGGGACGGCTCGAGCAGTACTTC. This gives the protein CSVEQGRLEQYF.

This clonotype was picked up a small number of times. The rearrangement links TRBV27 to TRBJ2-7; no firm D call. CDR3 size: 12 residues. Germline V gives CDR1 MNHEY, CDR2 SMNVEV (reference sequence). V was trimmed by 4 bases and J by 3 bases, leaving 7 bases between them. CDR3 amino acids: CASSSYNYEQYF. The CDR3 region has the DNA TGTGCCAGCAGTTCCTATAACTACGAGCAGTACTTC.

This clonotype turned up a few times. One junction end disagrees with the germline gene, perhaps due to a read error. This chain uses TRBV7-7 with TRBJ2-2; no clear D gene. From germline, CDR1 is SSHAT and CDR2 FNYEAQ (reference sequence). The CDR3 runs to 13 residues. This CDR3 is CASSPQNTGELFF. In DNA, the CDR3 is TGTGCTAGCAGCCCTCAAAACACCGGGGAGCTGTTTTTT.

This clonotype has a count of ten or more. The chain carries TRBV29-1 and TRBJ1-5; D is unresolved. Looked up from germline, CDR1 is SQVTM and CDR2 is ANQGSEA. V gave up 4 bases and J gave up 2 bases, with 12 bases separating them. This CDR3 has 14 residues. CDR3 in amino acids: CSVGGRGGNQPQHF. The CDR3, as DNA: TGCAGCGTTGGCGGTCGCGGGGGCAATCAGCCCCAGCATTTT.

This clonotype was counted at least ten times. The chain recombines TRBV4-2 with TRBJ2-1; maybe TRBD2 (6 bases). The CDR3 contains 13 residues. Germline CDR1 and CDR2: LGHNA and YNFKEQ. V dropped 4 bases and J dropped 4 bases, with 8 bases sitting between them. CDR3 loop: CASSRDFYNEQFF. The CDR3 DNA sequence: TGTGCCAGCAGCCGGGACTTTTACAATGAGCAGTTCTTC.

The rearrangement links TRBV5-1 to TRBJ1-6, with D hard to call. The ends were cut back, 5 bases at V and 8 bases at J, with 14 bases in the middle. Germline CDR1 and CDR2: SGHRS and YFSETQ. There are 14 residues in the CDR3. The CDR3 here is CASSLRVLDSPLHF. The DNA of the CDR3 is TGCGCCAGCAGTTTACGAGTACTTGATTCACCCCTCCACTTT.

This sequence joins TRBV6-1 and TRBJ2-7; D might be TRBD1 (5 bases). CDR3 length: 15 residues. Trimming stripped 1 base from V and 1 base from J, with 11 bases between. CDR1 is MNHNS and CDR2 is SASEGT in the germline V gene. CDR3 amino acids: CASSEESRASYEQYF. The CDR3 nucleotides are TGTGCCAGCAGTGAAGAGTCCAGGGCATCCTACGAGCAGTACTTC.

The chain is built from TRBV4-1 and TRBJ2-1, with D hard to call. Trimming shortened V by 1 base and J by 8 bases, and 12 bases separated the two germline ends. This CDR3 is built from 14 residues. Germline-derived CDR1 and CDR2 are MGHRA and YSYEKL. The DNA of the CDR3 is TGCGCCAGCAGCCAAGGCCCCCTTCGGGATGAGCAGTTCTTC. Protein product: CASSQGPLRDEQFF.

J is TRBJ2-7 and V is TRBV29-1, with D perhaps TRBD1 or TRBD2 (5 bases each). The CDR3 has 13 amino acids. CDR1 and CDR2 (germline): SQVTM, ANQGSEA. Trimming pared 7 bases from V and 6 bases from J, leaving 19 bases between. This chain's CDR3 is CSAKTALGTEQYF. The CDR3 coding sequence is TGCAGCGCCAAGACAGCCCTCGGGACCGAGCAGTACTTC.

In the case of this clonotype: One end of the junction varies from germline; a read error may be responsible. CDR3 sequence: CASSLYLGNTGELFF. CDR3 DNA: TGTGCTAGCAGCTTGTACCTCGGCAACACCGGGGAGCTGTTTTTT. This sequence joins TRBV7-7 and TRBJ2-2; unclear D gene. This CDR3 has 15 amino acids. CDR1 SSHAT and CDR2 FNYEAQ come from the germline V gene (reference sequence).

As regards this clonotype: A much larger clone differs by one base, so this may be a read error. The genes are TRBV24-1 and TRBJ2-3, with 10 positions matching TRBD2. Germline V gives CDR1 KGHDR, CDR2 SFDVKD. CDR3 length: 16 amino acids. The CDR3 coding sequence is TGTACCACCAGTGATTATCGAGCGGGAGGGACAGATACGCAGTATTTT. Encoded protein: CTTSDYRAGGTDTQYF.

The chain carries TRBV12-3 or TRBV12-4 and TRBJ1-5, with D hard to call. The CDR3 length is 14 residues. Trimming pared 1 base from V and 4 bases from J, leaving 8 bases between. CDR3 sequence: CASSLGHRNQPQHF. Written as DNA, the CDR3 is TGTGCCAGCAGTTTAGGCCATAGGAATCAGCCCCAGCATTTT.

This clonotype was observed a few times. This chain joins TRBV5-1 and TRBJ1-6; tentatively, D is TRBD1 (6 bases). V lost 0 bases, J lost 7 bases, and 11 bases lay in between. The germline V gene has CDR1 SGHRS and CDR2 YFSETQ. This CDR3 has 15 amino acids. The CDR3 reads CASSLVAGENSPLHF. The CDR3, as DNA: TGCGCCAGCAGCTTGGTGGCAGGGGAAAATTCACCCCTCCACTTT.

V and J are TRBV6-2 or TRBV6-3 and TRBJ2-4, with D possibly TRBD2 on 6 matching bases. V was trimmed by 7 bases and J by 7 bases, leaving 14 bases between them. Germline V CDR1 and CDR2: MNHEY, SVGEGT. CDR3 length equals 13 residues. The CDR3, as DNA: TGTGCCAGCAAGGCGTTTCGGGGGAACATTCAGTACTTC. Encoded protein: CASKAFRGNIQYF.

This clonotype has a handful of counts. This chain's CDR3 is CASSRLSGSYEQYF. In nucleotides, the CDR3 is TGTGCCAGCAGCCGGCTAAGCGGGAGCTACGAGCAGTACTTC. The chain joins TRBV3-1 to TRBJ2-7, with 8 bases matching TRBD2. The ends lost 4 bases at V and 3 bases at J; junction bases unmatched: 5. The CDR3 sequence is 14 residues long. Germline V CDR1 and CDR2: LGHDT, YNNKEL (reference sequence).